The 21 T cell receptor beta chains presented below share a single source sample, sequenced in a study of shared clonotypes between healthy human individuals. Only CD45RO-negative cells positively selected for CCR7 counted as naive CD8 cells, so terminally differentiated effector memory CD45RA+ cells were excluded. Measured with immunoSEQ multiplex PCR; TCRdb has only the in-frame clones, and not every one. Found here are roughly 2,000,000 clones, 85% to 95% of them singletons; the top ten hold around 1.2%. Material for sequencing was naive CD8+ T cells sorted from blood. These receptors originate from a man younger than 35 in good health.

This clone was seen a single time. This CDR3 is also generated by other DNA sequences in the sample. The CDR3 sequence is CSVEDNEQFF. The DNA of the CDR3 is TGCAGCGTTGAGGACAATGAGCAGTTCTTC. The gene calls are TRBV29-1 and TRBJ2-1, with D uncertain. The V end lost 3 bases, the J end lost 5 bases, and 2 bases lay between the germline ends. The germline CDR1 and CDR2 sequences are SQVTM and ANQGSEA. The CDR3 has 10 residues.

The V call is TRBV2, the J call TRBJ2-3, with 9 bases matching TRBD2. CDR3 size: 15 residues. With 4 bases clipped from V and 2 bases from J, the junction kept 4 bases outside the gene matches. CDR1 SNHLY and CDR2 FYNNEI come from the germline V gene. The CDR3 DNA sequence: TGTGCCAGCAGTGGGAGACTAGCGGCCACAGATACGCAGTATTTT. It specifies CASSGRLAATDTQYF.

The genes are TRBV4-1 and TRBJ1-5; D unclear. The CDR3 runs to 15 residues. Germline assignment: CDR1 MGHRA and CDR2 YSYEKL. Between the trimmed V and J ends, which lost 4 bases and 5 bases, there was a span of 15 bases. CDR3 residues: CASSLGWVIDQPQHF. The CDR3 nucleotides are TGCGCCAGCAGCCTTGGTTGGGTAATTGATCAGCCCCAGCATTTT.

V and J are TRBV27 and TRBJ1-1, with D possibly matching TRBD1 (6 bases). Germline assignment: CDR1 MNHEY and CDR2 SMNVEV (reference sequence). The CDR3 has 15 amino acids. Trimming stripped 6 bases from V and 1 base from J, with 15 bases between. The CDR3: CASSPFGGENTEAFF. As DNA, the CDR3 is TGTGCCAGCAGCCCCTTTGGGGGCGAGAACACTGAAGCTTTCTTT.

The rearrangement uses TRBV5-1 and TRBJ2-7; unclear D gene. Germline loops: CDR1 SGHRS, CDR2 YFSETQ. CDR3 size: 13 residues. The ends were cut back, 5 bases at V and 0 bases at J, with 9 bases in the middle. CDR3 DNA sequence: TGCGCCAGCAGACAGTTTTCCTCCTACGAGCAGTACTTC. Translation gives CASRQFSSYEQYF.

CDR3 nucleotides: TGCGCCAGCAGCTTTAAGTGGGAGGGCCCCCACGAGCAGTACTTC. It is translated as CASSFKWEGPHEQYF. The J gene is TRBJ2-7, the V gene TRBV5-1; TRBD2 agrees at 7 bases. The V gene end was trimmed by 2 bases and the J gene end by 5 bases; junction bases not matched to a gene: 10. The CDR3 sequence is 15 residues long. Germline CDR1 and CDR2: SGHRS and YFSETQ.

The CDR3, as DNA: TGTGCCAGCAGCTTGGAAAGAGGGGGCGAGACCCAGTACTTC. It specifies CASSLERGGETQYF. The V and J genes are TRBV5-4 and TRBJ2-5; the match to TRBD1 covers 7 bases. Trimming took 0 bases from V and 5 from J; bases not matched to a gene: 4. Germline loops: CDR1 SGHNT, CDR2 YYREEE (reference sequence). This CDR3 has 14 amino acids.

The J gene is TRBJ2-7, the V gene TRBV5-5; 7 bases fit TRBD1. CDR1 and CDR2 (germline): SGHKS, YYEKEE (reference sequence). V shed 1 base, J shed 0 bases, and the junction held 4 bases outside the gene matches. The CDR3 spans 15 residues. The CDR3 protein is CASSLRTGASYEQYF. For the CDR3, the DNA is TGTGCCAGCAGCTTGAGGACAGGAGCCTCCTACGAGCAGTACTTC.

The chain couples TRBV4-2 to TRBJ2-7, with TRBD1 as a possible D gene (6 bases). Trimming shortened V by 5 bases and J by 6 bases, and 11 bases separated the two germline ends. In germline, CDR1 is LGHNA, CDR2 YNFKEQ. The CDR3 sequence is 12 residues long. CDR3 sequence reads: CASSYQGSEQYF. As DNA, the CDR3 is TGTGCCAGCAGCTACCAGGGGTCCGAGCAGTACTTC.

Remarks on this clone: Compared with germline, one end of the junction differs, possibly owing to a read error. Other DNA sequences of this sample code for an identical CDR3. V gene TRBV11-2 combines with J gene TRBJ2-2, with D tentatively TRBD2 (7 bases). CDR3 length equals 14 residues. CDR1 and CDR2 from the germline V gene are SGHAT and FQNNGV. The CDR3 nucleotides read TGTGCCAGCAGCCTAGAGGGGGGGGCCGGGGAGCTGTTTTTT. This encodes CASSLEGGAGELFF.

Notes on this clone: This sample includes further DNA sequences coding for the same CDR3. The chain recombines TRBV11-2 with TRBJ2-2; the D gene is possibly TRBD1 (5 bases). Germline assignment: CDR1 SGHAT and CDR2 FQNNGV. V was cut by 6 bases and J by 5 bases, with 7 bases left in between. This CDR3 has 12 residues. DNA for the CDR3: TGTGCCAGCAGTCAGGGTACCGGGGAGCTGTTTTTT. This encodes CASSQGTGELFF. The whole variable domain, filled in from reference TRBV11-2 and TRBJ2-2, reads EAGVAQSPRYKIIEKRQSVAFWCNPISGHATLYWYQQILGQGPKLLIQFQNNGVVDDSQLPKDRFSAERLKGVDSTLKIQPAKLEDSAVYLCASSQGTGELFFGEGSRLTVL.

This chain connects TRBV27 to TRBJ2-7; no clear D gene. The CDR3 has 11 residues. Germline V gene lookup returns CDR1 MNHEY and CDR2 SMNVEV (reference sequence). V gave up 4 bases and J gave up 6 bases, with 7 bases separating them. In DNA, the CDR3 is TGTGCCAGCAGTTACGGAGTCGAGCAGTACTTC. It translates to CASSYGVEQYF.

This clone came up once. The chain is built from TRBV4-1 and TRBJ2-1, with D possibly being TRBD2 (6 bases). The length of the CDR3 is 14 residues. Germline CDR1 is MGHRA and CDR2 is YSYEKL. Trimming pared 4 bases from V and 7 bases from J, leaving 14 bases between. CDR3 amino acids: CASSLGLSSNEQFF. The CDR3 DNA sequence: TGCGCCAGCAGCCTCGGACTATCGAGTAATGAGCAGTTCTTC.

This clone occurred once. The genes are TRBV7-8 and TRBJ1-3, with D unclear. This CDR3 has 13 amino acids. Trimming removed 5 bases from V and 2 bases from J, with 7 bases in between. Germline assignment: CDR1 SGHVS and CDR2 FQNEAQ. CDR3 in amino acids: CASSPDPGNTIYF. For the CDR3, the DNA is TGTGCCAGCAGCCCGGATCCTGGAAACACCATATATTTT.

The chain combines TRBV4-1 with TRBJ2-7; D is ambiguous. Germline V gene data show CDR1 as MGHRA and CDR2 as YSYEKL. V lost 0 bases and J 7 bases, leaving 10 bases between the germline ends. The CDR3 runs 13 residues. CDR3 sequence reads: CASSQDTSREQYF. For the CDR3, the DNA is TGCGCCAGCAGCCAAGATACCAGTCGAGAGCAGTACTTC.

This chain joins TRBV7-9 and TRBJ2-3, with 9 bases lining up with TRBD1. The CDR3 extends over 19 amino acids. Germline V gene data show CDR1 as SEHNR and CDR2 as FQNEAQ (reference sequence). V trimming: 3 bases; J trimming: 1 base; junction bases outside the gene matches: 14. CDR3 in DNA: TGTGCCAGCAGCTTCCCCCGGTCCGGGACAGGGAGCGGCACAGATACGCAGTATTTT. Its translation is CASSFPRSGTGSGTDTQYF.

The rearrangement joins TRBV25-1 to TRBJ2-1; TRBD1 agrees at 7 bases. CDR3 size: 12 residues. Germline V gene lookup returns CDR1 MGHDK and CDR2 SYGVNS. V was clipped by 5 bases and J by 8 bases; unmatched bases: 3. This CDR3 reads CASSNTGDEQFF. The CDR3 DNA is TGTGCCAGCAGTAACACAGGGGATGAGCAGTTCTTC. The full variable domain, rest sourced from reference TRBV25-1 and TRBJ2-1, is EADIYQTPRYLVIGTGKKITLECSQTMGHDKMYWYQQDPGMELHLIHYSYGVNSTEKGDLSSESTVSRIRTEHFPLTLESARPSHTSQYLCASSNTGDEQFFGPGTRLTVL.

The gene calls are TRBV2 and TRBJ1-6, with 7 bases matching TRBD1. V trimming: 6 bases; J trimming: 7 bases; junction bases outside the gene matches: 9. Germline CDR1 is SNHLY and CDR2 is FYNNEI. This CDR3 is 15 amino acids long. The CDR3, as DNA: TGTGCCAGCAGGCCAACAGGGGAAGGAAATTCACCCCTCCACTTT. It yields the protein CASRPTGEGNSPLHF. Based on the CDR3 plus reference TRBV2 and TRBJ1-6, the full variable domain is EPEVTQTPSHQVTQMGQEVILRCVPISNHLYFYWYRQILGQKVEFLVSFYNNEISEKSEIFDDQFSVERPDGSNFTLKIRSTKLEDSAMYFCASRPTGEGNSPLHFGNGTRLTVT.

The chain is built from TRBV5-1 and TRBJ1-6; D remains ambiguous. The CDR3 totals 15 residues. Per germline, CDR1 SGHRS and CDR2 YFSETQ. V dropped 0 bases and J dropped 0 bases, with 4 bases sitting between them. Here the CDR3 reads CASSLDLSYNSPLHF. The CDR3 coding sequence is TGCGCCAGCAGCTTGGACCTCTCCTATAATTCACCCCTCCACTTT.

V is TRBV7-8 and J is TRBJ1-1; TRBD1 aligns across 7 bases. Germline CDR1 reads SGHVS; CDR2 reads FQNEAQ. After removal of 1 base from V and 0 bases from J, the junction contained 11 bases not matched to a gene. The CDR3 has 18 amino acids. CDR3 loop: CASSLVLGDRDVNTEAFF. For the CDR3, the DNA is TGTGCCAGCAGCTTAGTTTTAGGAGACAGGGATGTGAACACTGAAGCTTTCTTT.

CDR3 loop: CASSVGETEAFF. The CDR3 coding sequence is TGCGCCAGCAGTGTCGGGGAGACTGAAGCTTTCTTT. The chain links TRBV10-2 to TRBJ1-1; D gene uncertain. CDR1 is WSHSY and CDR2 is SAAADI in the germline V gene. V was trimmed by 4 bases and J by 5 bases, leaving 8 bases between them. This CDR3 has 12 amino acids.